One sample yielded the 9 T cell receptor beta chains listed below, sequenced in a study of blood T cell repertoires in COVID-19. The table came from immunoSEQ multiplex PCR; TCRdb's copy has only in-frame clones and leaves some out. The sample consists of 300,000 to 400,000 clones, more than 90% of them appearing once. The sequenced material came from PBMCs or T cells enriched from blood (not recorded which). These receptors were obtained from a man aged 55 to 70 who had recovered from COVID-19.

The chain employs TRBV19 and TRBJ2-7, with 13 bases fitting TRBD2. CDR3 length equals 20 residues. Germline CDR1 reads LNHDA; CDR2 reads SQIVND (reference sequence). The ends lost 4 bases at V and 0 bases at J; junction bases unmatched: 15. The CDR3 region has the DNA TGTGCCAGTAGTACCCTGTCCGGGACTAGCGGGGAAAAGAGCTCCTACGAGCAGTACTTC. Translation: CASSTLSGTSGEKSSYEQYF.

The chain combines TRBV7-3 with TRBJ2-3; perhaps TRBD1 as D (5 bases). The germline gives CDR1 SGHTA, CDR2 FQGTGA. Trimming took off 5 bases at V and 4 bases at J, with 16 bases between the two ends. The CDR3 totals 15 residues. CDR3 sequence reads: CASSGTGGVSDTQYF. Here the CDR3 DNA reads TGTGCCAGCAGCGGTACAGGTGGAGTTTCAGATACGCAGTATTTT.

This rearrangement joins TRBV30 to TRBJ2-7, with a possible D match to TRBD1 (5 bases). The ends were cut back, 8 bases at V and 3 bases at J, with 17 bases in the middle. CDR3 length equals 13 residues. Germline V CDR1 and CDR2: GTSNPN, SVGIG (reference sequence). The CDR3 loop reads CAGTRQGFYEQYF. The CDR3 DNA reads as TGTGCCGGAACTCGTCAGGGTTTCTACGAGCAGTACTTC.

This clone was recorded once. The J gene is TRBJ1-2, the V gene TRBV2, with D uncertain. Per the germline V gene, CDR1 is SNHLY and CDR2 is FYNNEI. The CDR3 has 13 amino acids. V was cut by 4 bases and J by 0 bases, with 6 bases left in between. CDR3 nucleotides: TGTGCCAGCAGTGTTGGCCCTAACTATGGCTACACCTTC. Encoded protein: CASSVGPNYGYTF.

This clone was recorded only once. The chain recombines TRBV19 with TRBJ1-2; 8 bases map to TRBD1. CDR3 length equals 12 residues. CDR1 LNHDA and CDR2 SQIVND come from the germline V gene (reference sequence). Germline trimming cut 2 bases from V and 8 bases from J; bases unmatched to any gene: 1. CDR3 nucleotides: TGTGCCAGTAGTATACGGACAGGGGGCTACACCTTC. It is translated as CASSIRTGGYTF.

The J gene is TRBJ2-1, the V gene TRBV6-4, with D perhaps matching TRBD2 (6 bases). The germline V gene has CDR1 MRHNA and CDR2 SNTAGT. The CDR3 length is 14 residues. The V end lost 4 bases, the J end lost 2 bases, and 9 bases lay between the germline ends. The CDR3 region is CASSAEGTYNEQFF. CDR3 nucleotides: TGTGCCAGCAGTGCGGAGGGGACCTACAATGAGCAGTTCTTC.

The chain uses TRBV19 and TRBJ1-1; unclear D gene. The CDR3 totals 14 residues. The germline gives CDR1 LNHDA, CDR2 SQIVND (reference sequence). Trimming left V 10 bases short and J 1 base short, with 16 bases between. The CDR3 coding sequence is TGTGCCACGTATAAGGATCGGAGGAACACTGAAGCTTTCTTT. Translated, it gives CATYKDRRNTEAFF.

This chain links TRBV2 with TRBJ1-2; 7 bases are a match to TRBD1. The CDR3 totals 13 residues. Germline values: CDR1 SNHLY, CDR2 FYNNEI. With 6 bases clipped from V and 7 bases from J, the junction kept 8 bases outside the gene matches. CDR3 loop: CASRTGRLSGYTF. CDR3 nucleotide sequence: TGTGCCAGCAGGACAGGGAGGCTCTCTGGCTACACCTTC.

The chain couples TRBV25-1 to TRBJ1-1, with D possibly TRBD1 on 5 matching bases. Germline V gene data show CDR1 as MGHDK and CDR2 as SYGVNS. The CDR3 is made up of 14 amino acids. The germline V and J ends were trimmed by 5 bases and 5 bases, with 15 bases remaining between them. The CDR3 region has the DNA TGTGCCAGCAGTCCATCGGGGGTTCGGACTGAAGCTTTCTTT. Its translation: CASSPSGVRTEAFF.